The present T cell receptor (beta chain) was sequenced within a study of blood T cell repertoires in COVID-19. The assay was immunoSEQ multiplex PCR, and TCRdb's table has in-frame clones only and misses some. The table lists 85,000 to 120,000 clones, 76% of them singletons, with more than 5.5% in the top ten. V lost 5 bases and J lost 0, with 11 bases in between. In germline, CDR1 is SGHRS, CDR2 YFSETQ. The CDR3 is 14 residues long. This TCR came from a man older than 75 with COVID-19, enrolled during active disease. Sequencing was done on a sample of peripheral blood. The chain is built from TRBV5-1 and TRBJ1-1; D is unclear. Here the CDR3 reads CASREQNMNTEAFF. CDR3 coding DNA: TGCGCCAGCAGGGAACAGAATATGAACACTGAAGCTTTCTTT.